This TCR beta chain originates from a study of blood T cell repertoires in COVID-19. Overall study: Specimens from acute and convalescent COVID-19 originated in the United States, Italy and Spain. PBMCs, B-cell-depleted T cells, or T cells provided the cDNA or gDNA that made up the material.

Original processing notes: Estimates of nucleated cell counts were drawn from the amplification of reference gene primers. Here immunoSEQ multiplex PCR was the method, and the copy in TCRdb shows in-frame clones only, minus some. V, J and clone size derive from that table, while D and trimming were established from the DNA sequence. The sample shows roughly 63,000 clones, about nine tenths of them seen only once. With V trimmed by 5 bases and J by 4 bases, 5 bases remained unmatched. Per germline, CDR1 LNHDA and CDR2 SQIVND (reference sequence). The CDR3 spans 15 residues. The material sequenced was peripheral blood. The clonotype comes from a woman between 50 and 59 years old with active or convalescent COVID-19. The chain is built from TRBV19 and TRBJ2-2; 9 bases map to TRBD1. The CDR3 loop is CASSAPGQGTGELFF. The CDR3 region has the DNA TGTGCCAGTAGTGCCCCGGGACAGGGCACCGGGGAGCTGTTTTTT.